A selection of T cell receptor beta chains follows, all from one sample in a study of long-term antiretroviral therapy in people with HIV. Using immunoSEQ multiplex PCR, the repertoire was profiled, and TCRdb retains in-frame clones only, with some absent. The top ten hold 8% to 9.5% of the sample, which has roughly 27,000 clones, around 85% seen once. The material sequenced was unsorted PBMCs, taken 2.3 years after starting antiretroviral therapy. The source is a man aged 40-49 years with HIV. The CDR3 runs from the conserved cysteine through the conserved F or W. The order of the fields is J gene, clone size, V gene, D gene, CDR3 DNA, CDR3 protein. The D gene is left open where the match is weak. A row's size may be missing; if present it is once, few, many or a size class.

J gene: TRBJ1-2
clone size: .
V gene: TRBV10-3
D gene: .
CDR3 DNA: TGTGCCATCAGTGAGTCGGAACTCTATGGCTACACCTTC
CDR3 protein: CAISESELYGYTF

J gene: TRBJ2-2
clone size: .
V gene: TRBV11-3
D gene: TRBD2
CDR3 DNA: TGTGCCAGCAGCTCTCGACTAGCGGGGGTCACCGGGGAGCTGTTTTTT
CDR3 protein: CASSSRLAGVTGELFF

J gene: TRBJ2-1
clone size: .
V gene: TRBV5-5
D gene: .
CDR3 DNA: TGTGCCAGCAGCCAAGGGGGGTCCCCCTACAATGAGCAGTTCTTC
CDR3 protein: CASSQGGSPYNEQFF

J gene: TRBJ1-1
clone size: few
V gene: TRBV11-3
D gene: .
CDR3 DNA: TGTGCCAGCAGCTTAGAGTACGGTCGGCGGTATGAAGCTTTCTTT
CDR3 protein: CASSLEYGRRYEAFF

J gene: TRBJ2-1
clone size: .
V gene: TRBV5-1
D gene: .
CDR3 DNA: TGCGCCAGCAGCGCCCAATCAAGAAACGCTGAGCAGTTCTTC
CDR3 protein: CASSAQSRNAEQFF

J gene: TRBJ2-1
clone size: .
V gene: TRBV7-3
D gene: TRBD2
CDR3 DNA: TGTGCCAGCAGCCTAGGCCCCCTAGCGGCATCCTACAATGAGCAGTTCTTC
CDR3 protein: CASSLGPLAASYNEQFF

J gene: TRBJ1-5
clone size: .
V gene: TRBV10-3
D gene: .
CDR3 DNA: TGTGCCATCAGTGAGGGGTTAGGTCAGCCCCAGCATTTT
CDR3 protein: CAISEGLGQPQHF

J gene: TRBJ2-7
clone size: .
V gene: TRBV13
D gene: .
CDR3 DNA: TGTGCCAGCAGCCCGAAGGACGGCCGCTCCTACGAGCAGTACTTC
CDR3 protein: CASSPKDGRSYEQYF

J gene: TRBJ1-2
clone size: .
V gene: TRBV19
D gene: TRBD1
CDR3 DNA: TGTGCCAGTAGAGAGACAGGGTCCAACTATGGCTACACCTTC
CDR3 protein: CASRETGSNYGYTF

J gene: TRBJ1-3
clone size: .
V gene: TRBV29-1
D gene: TRBD1
CDR3 DNA: TGCAGCGCCGGATGGGACAGACCCTCTGGAAACACCATATATTTT
CDR3 protein: CSAGWDRPSGNTIYF

J gene: TRBJ2-3
clone size: once
V gene: TRBV6-1
D gene: .
CDR3 DNA: TGTGCCAGCAGTAGGCGGGGCCTCGGCACAGATACGCAGTATTTT
CDR3 protein: CASSRRGLGTDTQYF

J gene: TRBJ1-5
clone size: few
V gene: TRBV7-2
D gene: .
CDR3 DNA: TGTGCCAGCAGCCGAGGGACATCCTATAGCAATCAGCCCCAGCATTTT
CDR3 protein: CASSRGTSYSNQPQHF

J gene: TRBJ1-1
clone size: .
V gene: TRBV6-5
D gene: TRBD1
CDR3 DNA: TGTGCCAGCAGAGGCGACAGGGACGTGAACACTGAAGCTTTCTTT
CDR3 protein: CASRGDRDVNTEAFF

J gene: TRBJ2-1
clone size: once
V gene: TRBV14
D gene: .
CDR3 DNA: TGTGCCAGCAGCCATGGGGCGAGGAATGAGCAGTTCTTC
CDR3 protein: CASSHGARNEQFF

J gene: TRBJ1-2
clone size: once
V gene: TRBV5-1
D gene: .
CDR3 DNA: TGCGCCAGCAGCTTGGGAATGGGGGGTCGAGGCTATGGCTACACCTTC
CDR3 protein: CASSLGMGGRGYGYTF

J gene: TRBJ1-4
clone size: .
V gene: TRBV30
D gene: TRBD1
CDR3 DNA: TGTGCCTGGAACAGGGGATCGACTAATGAAAAACTGTTTTTT
CDR3 protein: CAWNRGSTNEKLFF